The 29 T cell receptor beta chains reported below all come from one sample, sequenced in a study of blood T cell repertoires in COVID-19. The data were produced by immunoSEQ multiplex PCR, yet TCRdb's version contains in-frame clones alone and is incomplete. The data hold 310,000 or so clones, with 70% to 90% observed a single time. The source material was PBMCs or T cells enriched from blood (not recorded which). All receptors derive from a woman in her twenties or thirties who had recovered from COVID-19.

The chain uses TRBV2 and TRBJ2-7; 7 nucleotides agree with TRBD1. The V segment lost 6 bases and the J segment 3 bases; nucleotides outside the gene matches: 8. CDR1 is SNHLY, CDR2 FYNNEI, per germline. This CDR3 spans 14 amino acids. Written as DNA, the CDR3 is TGTGCCAGCAGCCCGACAGGGTTTCTCTACGAGCAGTACTTC. Amino acid sequence: CASSPTGFLYEQYF.

The chain has TRBV27 and TRBJ1-4; D may be TRBD1 (6 bases). This CDR3 region has 14 residues. V lost 2 bases and J 5 bases, leaving 9 bases between the germline ends. Germline assignment: CDR1 MNHEY and CDR2 SMNVEV (reference sequence). CDR3 nucleotide sequence: TGTGCCAGCAGTTTAAGGACAGCAAATGAAAAACTGTTTTTT. Its protein is CASSLRTANEKLFF.

This rearrangement joins TRBV6-2 or TRBV6-3 to TRBJ1-1, with a tentative D call TRBD1 (6 bases). With 4 bases removed from V and 2 bases from J, the gap between germline ends came to 14 bases. Germline CDR1 MNHEY, CDR2 SVGEGT. CDR3 size: 15 residues. The CDR3 loop reads CASSSLDRRNTEAFF. DNA of the CDR3: TGTGCCAGCAGTTCCCTGGACAGAAGAAACACTGAAGCTTTCTTT.

A single count supports this clone. This specimen includes other DNA sequences encoding the same CDR3. The chain carries TRBV6-1 and TRBJ2-7; D is perhaps TRBD2 (5 bases). Looked up from germline, CDR1 is MNHNS and CDR2 is SASEGT. The V end was cut by 1 base, the J end by 4 bases, with 5 bases between. The CDR3 covers 12 residues. CDR3: CASSEGGYEQYF. The CDR3 coding sequence is TGTGCCAGCAGTGAAGGAGGGTACGAGCAGTACTTC.

The chain joins TRBV6-5 to TRBJ2-1; D is possibly TRBD1 (5 bases). Germline V CDR1 and CDR2: MNHEY, SVGAGI. The CDR3 consists of 15 residues. V was trimmed by 6 bases and J by 8 bases, leaving 20 bases between them. The CDR3 DNA follows: TGTGCCAGCAGCCAAATTGGTCAGGGTGGGCATGAGCAGTTCTTC. This sequence encodes CASSQIGQGGHEQFF.

The chain joins TRBV2 to TRBJ1-5; D not certain. Germline values: CDR1 SNHLY, CDR2 FYNNEI. Trimming cost V 8 bases and J 6 bases, with 14 bases left between them. This CDR3 has 13 amino acids. DNA of the CDR3: TGTGCCAGCGCCCTGGAGGGTGGTCAGCCCCAGCATTTT. This gives the protein CASALEGGQPQHF.

The chain recombines TRBV5-5 with TRBJ1-1; 10 bases match TRBD1. The CDR3 runs to 13 residues. The germline CDR1 and CDR2 sequences are SGHKS and YYEKEE (reference sequence). V lost 5 bases to trimming and J lost 5 bases; unmatched junction nucleotides: 3. The chain's CDR3 is CASRGTGVTEAFF. The CDR3 DNA is TGTGCCAGCAGAGGGACAGGGGTGACTGAAGCTTTCTTT.

In its sample, this clone was seen a few times. Relative to the germline gene, one junction end is altered; a read error may explain this. The rearrangement joins TRBV28 to TRBJ2-7; D possibly corresponds to TRBD1 (6 bases). Germline V gene lookup returns CDR1 MDHEN and CDR2 SYDVKM. The CDR3 is made up of 12 amino acids. The CDR3 region is CASTSGSQGWHF. The CDR3 DNA follows: TGTGCCAGCACCAGCGGTTCCCAGGGGTGGCACTTC.

This sequence joins TRBV19 and TRBJ1-5; no reliable D call. CDR1 is LNHDA, CDR2 SQIVND, per germline (reference sequence). The length of the CDR3 is 14 residues. Trimming took 3 bases from V and 5 from J, leaving 11 bases between them. The CDR3 DNA sequence: TGTGCCAGTAGTATTTCGGTCGTGGATCAGCCCCAGCATTTT. As protein: CASSISVVDQPQHF.

The chain links TRBV27 to TRBJ2-7; TRBD1 might be the D (6 bases). Germline V CDR1 and CDR2: MNHEY, SMNVEV (reference sequence). This CDR3 region has 16 residues. With 5 bases removed from V and 4 bases from J, the gap between germline ends came to 21 bases. For the CDR3, the DNA is TGTGCCAGCAGTCAAACAGGGATTCTTCCTATGTACGAGCAGTACTTC. It codes for CASSQTGILPMYEQYF.

V and J are TRBV5-3 and TRBJ2-7; D is unresolved. TRBV5-3 qualifies as an ORF whose function is uncertain. V gave up 6 bases and J gave up 6 bases, with 13 bases separating them. The CDR3 sequence is 12 residues long. In nucleotides, the CDR3 is TGTGCCAGAAAAGGTCTAGAGGTCGAGCAGTACTTC. It codes for CARKGLEVEQYF.

The J gene is TRBJ2-7, the V gene TRBV5-1; 7 positions agree with TRBD2. Germline lookup yields CDR1 SGHRS and CDR2 YFSETQ. The CDR3 runs to 16 residues. The ends lost 0 bases at V and 0 bases at J; junction bases unmatched: 6. CDR3 sequence reads: CASSLAEAGTSYEQYF. CDR3 bases: TGCGCCAGCAGCTTGGCCGAAGCGGGGACCTCCTACGAGCAGTACTTC.

This chain joins TRBV27 and TRBJ2-2, with D maybe TRBD2 (6 bases). Trimming took off 1 base at V and 7 bases at J, with 13 bases between the two ends. The CDR3 sequence is 15 residues long. CDR1 and CDR2 (germline): MNHEY, SMNVEV (reference sequence). Written as DNA, the CDR3 is TGTGCCAGCAGTTTATTCTCACTAGCCGGCGGGGAGCTGTTTTTT. This encodes CASSLFSLAGGELFF.

J is TRBJ2-7 and V is TRBV5-4; maybe TRBD1 (7 bases). The CDR3 spans 17 residues. V lost 5 bases and J 3 bases, leaving 24 bases between the germline ends. Germline CDR1 and CDR2: SGHNT and YYREEE (reference sequence). The CDR3 DNA reads TGTGCCAGCAGTGAGGGGGCGGGGATGCGGGCGGTCTACGAGCAGTACTTC. As protein: CASSEGAGMRAVYEQYF. The full variable domain, its missing parts supplied by reference TRBV5-4 and TRBJ2-7, is ETGVTQSPTHLIKTRGQQVTLRCSSQSGHNTVSWYQQALGQGPQFIFQYYREEENGRGNFPPRFSGLQFPNYSSELNVNALELDDSALYLCASSEGAGMRAVYEQYFGPGTRLTVT.

The chain combines TRBV18 with TRBJ1-6; no firm D call. The CDR3 totals 16 residues. Germline V gene sequence: CDR1 KGHSH, CDR2 LQKENI. Trimming took off 4 bases at V and 0 bases at J, with 10 bases between the two ends. CDR3 protein: CASSLRGGSYNSPLHF. In nucleotides, the CDR3 is TGTGCCAGCTCACTACGGGGAGGCTCCTATAATTCACCCCTCCACTTT. Full variable domain (outside the CDR3, taken from reference TRBV18 and TRBJ1-6): NAGVMQNPRHLVRRRGQEARLRCSPMKGHSHVYWYRQLPEEGLKFMVYLQKENIIDESGMPKERFSAEFPKEGPSILRIQQVVRGDSAAYFCASSLRGGSYNSPLHFGNGTRLTVT.

This clone was recorded only once. The J gene is TRBJ2-4, the V gene TRBV19; 11 bases are shared with TRBD1. CDR1 and CDR2 (germline): LNHDA, SQIVND (reference sequence). The CDR3 sequence is 19 residues long. Trimming at V came to 5 bases and at J to 1 base, leaving 13 bases not matched to a gene. DNA for the CDR3: TGTGCCAGTAGTGCACGGACAGGGGGCTGGTTGGAGGCCAAAAACATTCAGTACTTC. Translated, it gives CASSARTGGWLEAKNIQYF.

The CDR3 is CAWTHKEKLFF. The DNA of the CDR3 is TGTGCCTGGACCCACAAGGAAAAACTGTTTTTT. The chain has TRBV30 and TRBJ1-4; D call uncertain. From germline, CDR1 is GTSNPN and CDR2 SVGIG (reference sequence). Trimming left V 4 bases short and J 8 bases short, with 8 bases between. The CDR3 sequence is 11 residues long.

A word on this clone: Compared with germline, one end of the junction differs, possibly owing to a read error. The J gene is TRBJ1-2, the V gene TRBV6-2 or TRBV6-3; no clear D. The CDR3 is 15 residues long. Germline V gene sequence: CDR1 MNHEY, CDR2 SVGEGT. This CDR3 reads CASSYSTVHNYGHTF. The CDR3 DNA reads as TGTGCCAGCAGTTACTCAACGGTCCATAACTATGGCCACACCTTC.

This chain uses TRBV6-5 with TRBJ1-6, with TRBD1 as a possible D gene (6 bases). Germline loops: CDR1 MNHEY, CDR2 SVGAGI. The CDR3 is 14 residues long. Trimming shortened V by 5 bases and J by 7 bases, and 12 bases separated the two germline ends. CDR3 residues: CASSRQVINSPLHF. CDR3 nucleotide sequence: TGTGCCAGCAGTCGACAGGTCATCAATTCACCCCTCCACTTT.

The CDR3 region is CAWSPDYEQYF. DNA for the CDR3: TGTGCCTGGAGTCCAGACTACGAGCAGTACTTC. V usage is TRBV30 and J usage is TRBJ2-7; unclear D gene. Trimming pared 2 bases from V and 3 bases from J, leaving 5 bases between. The germline CDR1 and CDR2 sequences are GTSNPN and SVGIG (reference sequence). The CDR3 is 11 amino acids.

V usage is TRBV4-3 and J usage is TRBJ1-5; the D gene is possibly TRBD1 (5 bases). The V gene lost 0 bases and the J gene lost 6 bases, with 15 bases spanning the gap. Germline V gene lookup returns CDR1 LGHNA and CDR2 YSLEER. CDR3 length equals 16 residues. The CDR3 is CASSQEVRGGFQPQHF. The CDR3, as DNA: TGCGCCAGCAGCCAAGAAGTAAGGGGAGGGTTTCAGCCCCAGCATTTT.

The chain has TRBV29-1 and TRBJ2-7; 8 positions match TRBD2. CDR3 size: 13 residues. The V gene end was trimmed by 7 bases and the J gene end by 1 base; junction bases not matched to a gene: 6. Looked up from germline, CDR1 is SQVTM and CDR2 is ANQGSEA. CDR3 region: CSASGTSSYEQYF. The CDR3 nucleotides read TGCAGCGCCTCCGGGACTAGTTCCTACGAGCAGTACTTC.

J is TRBJ2-3 and V is TRBV2; 9 nucleotides agree with TRBD1. The CDR3 sequence is 15 residues long. Germline V CDR1 and CDR2: SNHLY, FYNNEI. The ends lost 7 bases at V and 4 bases at J; junction bases unmatched: 9. The CDR3 spells CASTPYTGGADTQYF. DNA of the CDR3: TGTGCCAGCACCCCATATACAGGGGGCGCAGATACGCAGTATTTT. The full variable domain, its missing parts supplied by reference TRBV2 and TRBJ2-3, is EPEVTQTPSHQVTQMGQEVILRCVPISNHLYFYWYRQILGQKVEFLVSFYNNEISEKSEIFDDQFSVERPDGSNFTLKIRSTKLEDSAMYFCASTPYTGGADTQYFGPGTRLTVL.

This clone has just a few counts. The chain links TRBV5-5 to TRBJ2-5, with D tentatively TRBD1 (6 bases). The CDR3 loop spans 14 amino acids. Trimming removed 5 bases from V and 8 bases from J, with 19 bases in between. The V gene's germline CDR1 is SGHKS and CDR2 YYEKEE (reference sequence). CDR3 coding DNA: TGTGCCAGCAGTTCCGGGGACACGGGTGGTACCCAGTACTTC. Protein sequence: CASSSGDTGGTQYF.

The V and J genes are TRBV11-2 and TRBJ2-1, with 10 bases that match TRBD1. From germline, CDR1 is SGHAT and CDR2 FQNNGV. With 1 base clipped from V and 9 bases from J, the junction kept 6 bases outside the gene matches. There are 15 residues in the CDR3. This chain's CDR3 is CASSLGQGALFEQFF. The CDR3 nucleotides are TGTGCCAGCAGCTTAGGACAGGGGGCGCTTTTTGAGCAGTTCTTC.

This chain links TRBV7-8 with TRBJ1-3, with a possible D match to TRBD1 (5 bases). The CDR3 consists of 16 residues. Germline values: CDR1 SGHVS, CDR2 FQNEAQ. The germline V and J ends were trimmed by 5 bases and 3 bases, with 17 bases remaining between them. CDR3 DNA: TGTGCCAGCAGCCCAGCGGGGCCGGCATTTGGAAACACCATATATTTT. Amino acid sequence: CASSPAGPAFGNTIYF.

This clone was recorded once. CDR3: CASSRLPQGAADTEAFF. CDR3 sequence (DNA): TGTGCCAGCAGTCGCCTTCCCCAGGGGGCGGCGGACACTGAAGCTTTCTTT. The chain employs TRBV6-6 and TRBJ1-1; 8 bases align to TRBD1. Germline V gene lookup returns CDR1 MNHNY and CDR2 SVGAGI (reference sequence). The CDR3 length is 17 residues. V lost 5 bases and J lost 3; bases outside the gene matches: 14.

This sequence joins TRBV9 and TRBJ2-2, with 7 nucleotides matching TRBD1. V shed 4 bases, J shed 7 bases, and the junction held 10 bases outside the gene matches. This CDR3 has 15 amino acids. Germline V gives CDR1 SGDLS, CDR2 YYNGEE. CDR3 residues: CASSKTGALSGELFF. The CDR3 DNA sequence: TGTGCCAGCAGCAAAACAGGGGCGCTAAGCGGGGAGCTGTTTTTT.

The V gene is TRBV5-5, the J gene TRBJ1-2; D gene ambiguous. The CDR3 is made up of 16 amino acids. CDR1 is SGHKS and CDR2 is YYEKEE in the germline V gene (reference sequence). Trimming removed 3 bases from V and 3 bases from J, with 18 bases in between. The CDR3 reads CASSSLPGEGDYGYTF. CDR3 nucleotides: TGTGCCAGCAGCTCCCTTCCAGGTGAGGGTGACTATGGCTACACCTTC.